This TCR beta chain was profiled in a study of preoperative IRX-2 immunotherapy in early breast cancer. Stated treatment: preoperative locoregional IRX-2 cytokine immunotherapy. Patients received preoperative, locoregional IRX-2 cytokine immunotherapy in a phase Ib study. The repertoire was sequenced with immunoSEQ multiplex PCR; TCRdb's copy has only in-frame clones and lacks some. The data show roughly 62,000 clones, with around 94% seen just once and under 2% held by the top ten. The germline V gene encodes CDR1 MNHEY and CDR2 SMNVEV (reference sequence). The length of the CDR3 is 15 residues. V was pared by 3 bases and J by 5 bases, with 5 bases of the junction left unmatched.

The material was obtained from a patient treated with IRX-2 immunotherapy. The sequence was collected from a human donor with breast cancer. The chain carries TRBV27 and TRBJ1-5; TRBD1 matches at 9 bases. CDR3 sequence: CASSFGTGLDQPQHF. The CDR3 DNA reads TGTGCCAGCAGTTTTGGGACAGGGTTGGATCAGCCCCAGCATTTT.